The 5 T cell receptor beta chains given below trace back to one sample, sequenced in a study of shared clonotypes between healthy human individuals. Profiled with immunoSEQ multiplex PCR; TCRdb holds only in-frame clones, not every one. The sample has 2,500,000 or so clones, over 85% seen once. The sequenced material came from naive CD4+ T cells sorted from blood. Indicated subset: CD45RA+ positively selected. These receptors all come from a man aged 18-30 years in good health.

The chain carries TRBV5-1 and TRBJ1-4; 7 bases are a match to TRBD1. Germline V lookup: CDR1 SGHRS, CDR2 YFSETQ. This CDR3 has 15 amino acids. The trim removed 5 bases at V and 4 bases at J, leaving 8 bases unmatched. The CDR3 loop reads CASREGQVYNEKLFF. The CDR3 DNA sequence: TGCGCCAGCAGGGAAGGACAGGTCTATAATGAAAAACTGTTTTTT.

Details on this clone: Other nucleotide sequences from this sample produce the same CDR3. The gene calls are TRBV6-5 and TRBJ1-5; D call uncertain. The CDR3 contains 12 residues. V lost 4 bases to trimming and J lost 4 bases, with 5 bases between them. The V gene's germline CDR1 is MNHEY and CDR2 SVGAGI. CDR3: CASSSINQPQHF. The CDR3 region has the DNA TGTGCCAGCAGTTCCATAAATCAGCCCCAGCATTTT.

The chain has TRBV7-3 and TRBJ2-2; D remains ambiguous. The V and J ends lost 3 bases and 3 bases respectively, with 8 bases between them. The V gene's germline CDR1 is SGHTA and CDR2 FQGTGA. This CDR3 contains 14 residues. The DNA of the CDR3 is TGTGCCAGCAGCTTCCCCGGAGACACCGGGGAGCTGTTTTTT. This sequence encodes CASSFPGDTGELFF.

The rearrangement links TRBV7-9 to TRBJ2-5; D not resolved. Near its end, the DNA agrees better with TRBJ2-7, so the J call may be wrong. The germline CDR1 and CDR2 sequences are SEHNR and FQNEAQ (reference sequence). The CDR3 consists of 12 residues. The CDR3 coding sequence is TGTGCCAGCAGTAGGGTGAGCCACGAGCAGTACTTC. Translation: CASSRVSHEQYF.

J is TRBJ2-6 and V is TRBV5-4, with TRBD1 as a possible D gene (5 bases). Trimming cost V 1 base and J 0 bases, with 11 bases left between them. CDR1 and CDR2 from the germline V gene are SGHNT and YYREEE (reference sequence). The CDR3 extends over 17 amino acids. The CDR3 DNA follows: TGTGCCAGCAGCTTGCCAGGGCGCAACTCTGGGGCCAACGTCCTGACTTTC. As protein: CASSLPGRNSGANVLTF.